Ten or more counts support the clone carrying this T cell receptor beta chain. Its antigen is unknown. The source of the sample is a study of T cells in Graves' hyperthyroidism and ophthalmopathy. Broader study findings: Researchers report that a 13 V-J model separated ophthalmopathy from stable hyperthyroidism.

TCR beta CDR3 regions were amplified from RNA. HTBI primers were the set used in a first-round RT-PCR of the TCR CDR3. TCRdb used MiXCR to reprocess the multiplex PCR reads, holding one entry per CDR3 protein. Here the sample spans over 350,000 distinct CDR3 sequences, about an eighth being singletons. V was shortened by 4 bases and J by 5 bases, with 17 bases between the two germline ends. In germline, CDR1 is LGHDT, CDR2 YNNKEL (reference sequence). This CDR3 contains 16 residues. The sequencing sample was made of blood. The V and J genes are TRBV3-1 and TRBJ2-2, with D perhaps TRBD1 or TRBD2 (5 bases each). The TCR originated in a man aged 50 to 59 with Graves' ophthalmopathy. CDR3 sequence (DNA): TGTGCCAGCAGCCGAAGAGGGGCTAGCCGTACCGGGGAGCTGTTTTTT. Its translation: CASSRRGASRTGELFF.